A selection of T cell receptor beta chains follows, all from one sample in a study of T cell responses to AZD1222 COVID-19 vaccine. Clones were sequenced by immunoSEQ multiplex PCR, and TCRdb holds only the in-frame ones, with some missing. The sample lists around 250,000 clones, just over 90% seen once, with less than 0.65% in the top ten. The material was peripheral blood, obtained on day 0 of AZD1222 vaccination. These TCRs come from an adult in good health. Each CDR3 is given with its conserved first and last residue. D genes are given only for firm matches.

TGTGCCAGCAGTCCCGAGGTAGCCACCTACGAGCAGTACTTC CASSPEVATYEQYF TRBJ2-7 NA TRBV2
TGTGCCAGCAGCGTAGAGGAGGATTCACCCCTCCACTTT CASSVEEDSPLHF TRBJ1-6 NA TRBV9
TGTGCCAGTTGGATTACAGGGGCGGCGTTGGGTGGCTACACCTTC CASWITGAALGGYTF TRBJ1-2 TRBD1 TRBV6-5
TGTGCCAGCAGTGTACACATTAGTTATAATGAGCAGTTCTTC CASSVHISYNEQFF TRBJ2-1 NA TRBV27
TGTGCCAGCAGCTTAGCTGGTTACACCATATATTTT CASSLAGYTIYF TRBJ1-3 NA TRBV13
TGTGCCAGCAGTTCACCCAGACAGGGGAACACCGGGGAGCTGTTTTTT CASSSPRQGNTGELFF TRBJ2-2 TRBD1 TRBV6-2/TRBV6-3
TGTGCCAGCACGGAATCAAGGGGGTTCTACGAGCAGTACTTC CASTESRGFYEQYF TRBJ2-7 NA TRBV6-5
TGTGCCAGTACCACGGGGGCGGGGACAACAGATACGCAGTATTTT CASTTGAGTTDTQYF TRBJ2-3 NA TRBV19
TGTGCCAGCAGCTTGGCCGCAGGGGAGAACACTGAAGCTTTCTTT CASSLAAGENTEAFF TRBJ1-1 NA TRBV5-4
TGCAGTGCTAGTCTATGGGAGCCCGCTGAAGCTTTCTTT CSASLWEPAEAFF TRBJ1-1 NA TRBV20-1
TGTGCCAGCAGTACACCGAACACTGAAGCTTTCTTT CASSTPNTEAFF TRBJ1-1 NA TRBV7-9
TGTGCCAGCAGCTTACAGGGGTCGAACACCGGGGAGCTGTTTTTT CASSLQGSNTGELFF TRBJ2-2 NA TRBV7-2
TGTGCCAGTAGTGGGACAGGGGTGTCACCCCTCCACTTT CASSGTGVSPLHF TRBJ1-6 TRBD1 TRBV19
TGTGCCAGCAGCTTGGATCTGAGACCCAATCAGCCCCAGCATTTT CASSLDLRPNQPQHF TRBJ1-5 NA TRBV5-4
TGTGCCAGCAGCTTCAGGGACACGACCTACAATGAGCAGTTCTTC CASSFRDTTYNEQFF TRBJ2-1 NA TRBV11-2
TGTGCCAGCAGCGGACGACAGGGGACTGAAGCTTTCTTT CASSGRQGTEAFF TRBJ1-1 TRBD1 TRBV9